A selection of T cell receptor beta chains follows, all from one sample in a study of T cell responses to AZD1222 COVID-19 vaccine. The data were produced by immunoSEQ multiplex PCR, yet TCRdb's version contains in-frame clones alone and is incomplete. The data show approximately 140,000 clones, roughly 90% seen once. The material sequenced was peripheral blood, taken 28 days after the second AZD1222 dose. The receptors originated from an adult who received the AZD1222 COVID-19 vaccine. The CDR3 runs from the conserved cysteine through the conserved F or W. Each record gives: CDR3 protein, CDR3 DNA, V gene, D gene, clone size, J gene. A D gene is named only where the DNA matches it firmly. Rows give clone size only sometimes, using once, few, many, or a class for an expanded clone.

CDR3: CASSLDASLTDTQYF; DNA: TGCGCCAGCAGCTTGGATGCATCCCTCACAGATACGCAGTATTTT; V: TRBV5-1; D: -; size: -; J: TRBJ2-3
CDR3: CASSYSRGTNEKLFF; DNA: TGTGCCAGCAGTTACTCAAGGGGGACTAATGAAAAACTGTTTTTT; V: TRBV6-5; D: -; size: -; J: TRBJ1-4
CDR3: CASSLGDPIYNEQFF; DNA: TGTGCCAGCAGCTTGGGAGACCCAATCTACAATGAGCAGTTCTTC; V: TRBV7-9; D: -; size: -; J: TRBJ2-1
CDR3: CASSYQAAFNNNEQFF; DNA: TGTGCCAGCAGTTACCAGGCAGCGTTTAATAACAATGAGCAGTTCTTC; V: TRBV6-2/TRBV6-3; D: -; size: -; J: TRBJ2-1
CDR3: CAWGQSNSPLHF; DNA: TGTGCCTGGGGACAGAGTAATTCACCCCTCCACTTT; V: TRBV30; D: -; size: -; J: TRBJ1-6
CDR3: CASSPQAGDEQYF; DNA: TGTGCCAGCAGCCCCCAGGCGGGGGACGAGCAGTACTTC; V: TRBV7-3; D: TRBD2; size: -; J: TRBJ2-7
CDR3: CATSNSGANVLTF; DNA: TGTGCCACTTCGAACTCTGGGGCCAACGTCCTGACTTTC; V: TRBV25-1; D: -; size: -; J: TRBJ2-6
CDR3: CASSVGDRTEAFF; DNA: TGTGCCAGCAGCGTAGGAGATAGGACTGAAGCTTTCTTT; V: TRBV9; D: -; size: -; J: TRBJ1-1
CDR3: CASSQDRGNTEAFF; DNA: TGCGCCAGCAGCCAAGACAGGGGCAACACTGAAGCTTTCTTT; V: TRBV4-3; D: -; size: -; J: TRBJ1-1
CDR3: CASSGLSRGGTEAFF; DNA: TGTGCCAGCAGCGGCCTGAGCCGGGGAGGAACTGAAGCTTTCTTT; V: TRBV7-8; D: -; size: once; J: TRBJ1-1
CDR3: CASRIRDGYNEQFF; DNA: TGTGCCAGCAGGATTCGGGACGGGTACAATGAGCAGTTCTTC; V: TRBV2; D: -; size: -; J: TRBJ2-1
CDR3: CASSLGSRVTGNTIYF; DNA: TGTGCCAGCAGCTTAGGCAGCCGGGTAACTGGAAACACCATATATTTT; V: TRBV11-2; D: -; size: -; J: TRBJ1-3
CDR3: CSVVEGRAEAFF; DNA: TGCAGCGTTGTGGAGGGCAGGGCTGAAGCTTTCTTT; V: TRBV29-1; D: -; size: -; J: TRBJ1-1
CDR3: CASSVDPGTSYNEQFF; DNA: TGTGCCAGCAGCGTAGATCCGGGGACGTCCTACAATGAGCAGTTCTTC; V: TRBV9; D: -; size: -; J: TRBJ2-1
CDR3: CASSERLAGGTDTQYF; DNA: TGTGCCAGCAGTGAAAGACTAGCGGGGGGCACAGATACGCAGTATTTT; V: TRBV2; D: TRBD2; size: once; J: TRBJ2-3
CDR3: CASRGLQGGNTEAFF; DNA: TGTGCCAGCAGAGGCCTACAGGGGGGGAACACTGAAGCTTTCTTT; V: TRBV2; D: TRBD1; size: -; J: TRBJ1-1
CDR3: CASSLAGTGENYGYTF; DNA: TGCGCCAGCAGCTTGGCCGGGACAGGAGAAAACTATGGCTACACCTTC; V: TRBV5-1; D: TRBD1; size: -; J: TRBJ1-2
CDR3: CASRDRGAGEQFF; DNA: TGTGCCAGCAGGGACAGGGGGGCCGGTGAGCAGTTCTTC; V: TRBV2; D: TRBD1; size: -; J: TRBJ2-1
CDR3: CASSLVNYGYTF; DNA: TGTGCCAGCAGCTTAGTTAACTATGGCTACACCTTC; V: TRBV7-2; D: -; size: -; J: TRBJ1-2
CDR3: CASSTGLGGPQETQYF; DNA: TGTGCCAGTAGTACCGGACTAGGCGGACCCCAAGAGACCCAGTACTTC; V: TRBV19; D: TRBD2; size: -; J: TRBJ2-5
CDR3: CASSLEGGDKSYEQYF; DNA: TGTGCCAGCAGCTTAGAGGGAGGGGACAAATCCTACGAGCAGTACTTC; V: TRBV7-8; D: -; size: -; J: TRBJ2-7
CDR3: CASSYFGTGRFF; DNA: TGTGCCAGCAGTTACTTCGGGACAGGGCGGTTCTTC; V: TRBV6-2/TRBV6-3; D: TRBD1; size: -; J: TRBJ2-1
CDR3: CASSLVGSTGELFF; DNA: TGTGCCAGCAGTTTAGTAGGGAGCACCGGGGAGCTGTTTTTT; V: TRBV27; D: -; size: -; J: TRBJ2-2
CDR3: CASSLGFRYTF; DNA: TGTGCCAGCAGTTTAGGGTTTCGCTACACCTTC; V: TRBV12-3/TRBV12-4; D: -; size: -; J: TRBJ1-2
CDR3: CASSLQGANTEAFF; DNA: TGTGCCAGCAGTTTACAAGGGGCCAACACTGAAGCTTTCTTT; V: TRBV27; D: -; size: -; J: TRBJ1-1
CDR3: CAWTPADSPLHF; DNA: TGTGCCTGGACCCCCGCTGATTCACCCCTCCACTTT; V: TRBV30; D: -; size: -; J: TRBJ1-6
CDR3: CASSIDSTEAFF; DNA: TGTGCCAGCTCCATCGACAGCACTGAAGCTTTCTTT; V: TRBV18; D: -; size: -; J: TRBJ1-1
CDR3: CASSLTVPGNEQFF; DNA: TGCGCCAGCAGCTTGACAGTCCCGGGGAATGAGCAGTTCTTC; V: TRBV5-1; D: -; size: -; J: TRBJ2-1
CDR3: CASSVSYEQYF; DNA: TGTGCCAGCAGCGTCTCCTACGAGCAGTACTTC; V: TRBV28; D: -; size: -; J: TRBJ2-7
CDR3: CAWSPSEAFF; DNA: TGTGCCTGGAGCCCTAGTGAAGCTTTCTTT; V: TRBV30; D: -; size: -; J: TRBJ1-1
CDR3: CASSVEGTGADEQYF; DNA: TGTGCCAGCAGCGTAGAGGGGACAGGGGCAGACGAGCAGTACTTC; V: TRBV9; D: TRBD1; size: -; J: TRBJ2-7
CDR3: CASSEAGGQPQHF; DNA: TGTGCCAGCAGTGAAGCCGGAGGTCAGCCCCAGCATTTT; V: TRBV6-1; D: -; size: -; J: TRBJ1-5
CDR3: CASSSGGAGQPQHF; DNA: TGTGCCAGCAGCTCCGGTGGGGCCGGTCAGCCCCAGCATTTT; V: TRBV7-9; D: -; size: -; J: TRBJ1-5
CDR3: CASSLQGVSFF; DNA: TGTGCCAGCAGCCTACAGGGGGTGTCTTTCTTT; V: TRBV7-8; D: TRBD1; size: -; J: TRBJ1-1
CDR3: CASSGTAMNTEAFF; DNA: TGTGCCAGCAGTGGGACGGCGATGAACACTGAAGCTTTCTTT; V: TRBV27; D: -; size: -; J: TRBJ1-1
CDR3: CASSLDPSTNSPLHF; DNA: TGTGCCAGCAGCTTAGATCCTTCTACAAATTCACCCCTCCACTTT; V: TRBV11-2; D: -; size: -; J: TRBJ1-6
CDR3: CASSSSRQMNTEAFF; DNA: TGTGCCAGTTCATCTTCGCGGCAAATGAACACTGAAGCTTTCTTT; V: TRBV19; D: -; size: -; J: TRBJ1-1
CDR3: CATSTHTGTYGYTF; DNA: TGTGCCACCAGCACTCATACCGGGACATACGGCTACACCTTC; V: TRBV15; D: -; size: once; J: TRBJ1-2
CDR3: CASSSDRGGGELFF; DNA: TGTGCCAGCAGCTCTGACAGGGGAGGCGGGGAGCTGTTTTTT; V: TRBV5-4; D: TRBD1; size: -; J: TRBJ2-2
CDR3: CASSWGLGTEAFF; DNA: TGCGCCAGCAGCTGGGGTCTAGGCACTGAAGCTTTCTTT; V: TRBV4-3; D: -; size: -; J: TRBJ1-1
CDR3: CASSTAVGNTGELFF; DNA: TGTGCCAGTAGTACCGCCGTTGGGAACACCGGGGAGCTGTTTTTT; V: TRBV19; D: -; size: -; J: TRBJ2-2
CDR3: CASSQEVTDQPQHF; DNA: TGCGCCAGCAGCCAAGAAGTAACAGATCAGCCCCAGCATTTT; V: TRBV4-3; D: -; size: -; J: TRBJ1-5
CDR3: CASSLGLTYSYNEQFF; DNA: TGTGCCAGCAGCTTAGGACTAACCTACTCCTACAATGAGCAGTTCTTC; V: TRBV7-2; D: -; size: -; J: TRBJ2-1
CDR3: CASSLRTGKTYEQYF; DNA: TGTGCCAGCAGTTTACGGACAGGGAAGACCTACGAGCAGTACTTC; V: TRBV28; D: TRBD1; size: -; J: TRBJ2-7
CDR3: CASSRPGTAFTDTQYF; DNA: TGTGCCAGCAGTCGTCCCGGGACAGCCTTCACAGATACGCAGTATTTT; V: TRBV28; D: TRBD1; size: -; J: TRBJ2-3
CDR3: CAWRSGRQNTEAFF; DNA: TGTGCCTGGAGAAGTGGACGGCAGAACACTGAAGCTTTCTTT; V: TRBV30; D: -; size: -; J: TRBJ1-1
CDR3: CASSTQVTAGELFF; DNA: TGTGCCAGCAGCACACAGGTGACAGCCGGGGAGCTGTTTTTT; V: TRBV7-3; D: -; size: -; J: TRBJ2-2
CDR3: CASSLSRASGGAREQYF; DNA: TGTGCCAGCAGCTTATCTCGGGCTAGCGGGGGGGCGAGGGAGCAGTACTTC; V: TRBV7-2; D: TRBD2; size: -; J: TRBJ2-7
CDR3: CATSTEVGSNQPQHF; DNA: TGTGCCACCAGCACGGAGGTAGGGAGCAATCAGCCCCAGCATTTT; V: TRBV15; D: -; size: -; J: TRBJ1-5
CDR3: CASSLRGPIPNYGYTF; DNA: TGTGCCAGCAGCTTGAGGGGACCTATCCCTAACTATGGCTACACCTTC; V: TRBV7-2; D: -; size: -; J: TRBJ1-2
CDR3: CASSQGGPSFGNTIYF; DNA: TGTGCCAGCAGCCAAGGTGGTCCAAGTTTTGGAAACACCATATATTTT; V: TRBV4-2; D: -; size: -; J: TRBJ1-3
CDR3: CASEGDRAYEQYF; DNA: TGTGCCAGCGAAGGGGACCGCGCCTACGAGCAGTACTTC; V: TRBV28; D: -; size: -; J: TRBJ2-7
CDR3: CASSPGAGSRDQPQHF; DNA: TGTGCCAGCTCACCAGGCGCAGGGTCGCGGGATCAGCCCCAGCATTTT; V: TRBV18; D: -; size: -; J: TRBJ1-5
CDR3: CASSLGDDNEQFF; DNA: TGTGCCAGCAGCTTAGGGGACGACAATGAGCAGTTCTTC; V: TRBV11-2; D: -; size: -; J: TRBJ2-1